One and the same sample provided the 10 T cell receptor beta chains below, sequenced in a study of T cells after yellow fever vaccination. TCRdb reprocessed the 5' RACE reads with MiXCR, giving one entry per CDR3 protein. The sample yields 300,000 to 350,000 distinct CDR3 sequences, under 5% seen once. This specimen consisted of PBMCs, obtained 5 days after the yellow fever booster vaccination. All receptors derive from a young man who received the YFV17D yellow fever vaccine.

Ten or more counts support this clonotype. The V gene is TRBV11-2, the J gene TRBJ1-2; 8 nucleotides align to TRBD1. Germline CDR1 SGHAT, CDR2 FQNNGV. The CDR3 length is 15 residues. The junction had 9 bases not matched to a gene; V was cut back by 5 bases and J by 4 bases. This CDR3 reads CASSGQGSIRYGYTF. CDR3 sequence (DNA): TGTGCCAGCAGCGGACAGGGATCGATTCGCTATGGCTACACCTTC. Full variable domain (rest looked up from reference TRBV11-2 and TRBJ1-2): EAGVAQSPRYKIIEKRQSVAFWCNPISGHATLYWYQQILGQGPKLLIQFQNNGVVDDSQLPKDRFSAERLKGVDSTLKIQPAKLEDSAVYLCASSGQGSIRYGYTFGSGTRLTVV.

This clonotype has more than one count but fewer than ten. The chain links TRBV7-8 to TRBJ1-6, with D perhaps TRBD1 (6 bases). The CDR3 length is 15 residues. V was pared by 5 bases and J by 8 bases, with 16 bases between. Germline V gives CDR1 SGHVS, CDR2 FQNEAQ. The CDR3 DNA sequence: TGTGCCAGCAGCCAGCCGGGACACCTCTATTCACCCCTCCACTTT. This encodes CASSQPGHLYSPLHF.

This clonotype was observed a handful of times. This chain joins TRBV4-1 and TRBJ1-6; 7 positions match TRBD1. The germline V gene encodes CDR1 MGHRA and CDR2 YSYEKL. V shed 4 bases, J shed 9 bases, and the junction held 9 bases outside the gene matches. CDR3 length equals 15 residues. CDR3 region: CASSRPGGITSPLHF. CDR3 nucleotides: TGCGCCAGCAGCCGTCCAGGGGGGATAACTTCACCCCTCCACTTT.

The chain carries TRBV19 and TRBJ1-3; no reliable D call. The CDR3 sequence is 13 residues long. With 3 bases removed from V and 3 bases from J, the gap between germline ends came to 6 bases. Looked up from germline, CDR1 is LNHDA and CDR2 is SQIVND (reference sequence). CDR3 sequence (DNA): TGTGCCAGTAGTATCGGACTTGGAAACACCATATATTTT. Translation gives CASSIGLGNTIYF.

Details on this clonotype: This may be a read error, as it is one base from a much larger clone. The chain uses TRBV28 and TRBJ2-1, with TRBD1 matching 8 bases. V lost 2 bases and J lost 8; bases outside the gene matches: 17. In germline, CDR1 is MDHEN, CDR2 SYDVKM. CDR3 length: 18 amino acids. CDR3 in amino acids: CASSLGKVDREVDYEQFF. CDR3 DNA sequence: TGTGCCAGCAGTTTAGGAAAGGTGGACAGGGAGGTGGACTATGAGCAGTTCTTC.

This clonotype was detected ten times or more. The CDR3 DNA follows: TGTGCCAGCAGCCTAACTCAGATGAACACTGAAGCTTTCTTT. Translated: CASSLTQMNTEAFF. The chain recombines TRBV7-9 with TRBJ1-1; D remains unclear. CDR3 size: 14 residues. The V and J ends lost 5 bases and 0 bases respectively, with 10 bases between them. Germline values: CDR1 SEHNR, CDR2 FQNEAQ (reference sequence). Full variable domain (rest looked up from reference TRBV7-9 and TRBJ1-1): DTGVSQNPRHKITKRGQNVTFRCDPISEHNRLYWYRQTLGQGPEFLTYFQNEAQLEKSRLLSDRFSAERPKGSFSTLEIQRTEQGDSAMYLCASSLTQMNTEAFFGQGTRLTVV.

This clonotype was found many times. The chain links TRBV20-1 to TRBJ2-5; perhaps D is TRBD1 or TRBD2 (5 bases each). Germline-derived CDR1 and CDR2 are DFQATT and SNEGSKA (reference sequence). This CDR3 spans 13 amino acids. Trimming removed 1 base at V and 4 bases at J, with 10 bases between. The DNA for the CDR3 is TGCAGTGCTAGAGTGGGGACCACAGAGACCCAGTACTTC. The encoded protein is CSARVGTTETQYF.

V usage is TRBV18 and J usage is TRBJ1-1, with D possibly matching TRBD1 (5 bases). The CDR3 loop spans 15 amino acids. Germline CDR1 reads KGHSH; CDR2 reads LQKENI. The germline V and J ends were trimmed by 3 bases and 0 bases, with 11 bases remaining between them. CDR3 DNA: TGTGCCAGCTCACCCCAGGGACGGCTGAACACTGAAGCTTTCTTT. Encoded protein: CASSPQGRLNTEAFF.

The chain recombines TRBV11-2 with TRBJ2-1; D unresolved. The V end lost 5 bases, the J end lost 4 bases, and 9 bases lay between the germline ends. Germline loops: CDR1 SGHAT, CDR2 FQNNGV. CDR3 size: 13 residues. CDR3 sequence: CASSSTPYNEQFF. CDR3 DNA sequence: TGTGCCAGCAGCAGCACCCCGTACAATGAGCAGTTCTTC. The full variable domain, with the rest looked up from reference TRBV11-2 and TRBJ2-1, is EAGVAQSPRYKIIEKRQSVAFWCNPISGHATLYWYQQILGQGPKLLIQFQNNGVVDDSQLPKDRFSAERLKGVDSTLKIQPAKLEDSAVYLCASSSTPYNEQFFGPGTRLTVL.

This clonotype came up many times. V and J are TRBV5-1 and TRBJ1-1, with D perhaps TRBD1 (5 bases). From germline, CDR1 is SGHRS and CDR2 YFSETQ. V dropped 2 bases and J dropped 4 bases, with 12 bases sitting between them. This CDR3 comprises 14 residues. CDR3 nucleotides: TGCGCCAGCAGCTTCCAGGGCTACGGCACTGAAGCTTTCTTT. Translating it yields CASSFQGYGTEAFF.